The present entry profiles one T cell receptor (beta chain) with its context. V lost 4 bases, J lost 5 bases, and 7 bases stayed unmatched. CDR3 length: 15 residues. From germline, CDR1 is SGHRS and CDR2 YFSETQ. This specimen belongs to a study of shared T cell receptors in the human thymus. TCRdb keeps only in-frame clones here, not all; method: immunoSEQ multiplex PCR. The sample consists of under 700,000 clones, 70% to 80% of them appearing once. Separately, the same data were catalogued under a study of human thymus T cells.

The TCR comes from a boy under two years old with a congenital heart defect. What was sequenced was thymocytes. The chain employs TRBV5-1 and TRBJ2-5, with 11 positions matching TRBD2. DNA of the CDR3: TGCGCCAGCAGCCAGATACTAGCGGGAGTGGAGACCCAGTACTTC. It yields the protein CASSQILAGVETQYF. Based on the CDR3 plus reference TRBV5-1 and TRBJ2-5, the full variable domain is KAGVTQTPRYLIKTRGQQVTLSCSPISGHRSVSWYQQTPGQGLQFLFEYFSETQRNKGNFPGRFSGRQFSNSRSEMNVSTLELGDSALYLCASSQILAGVETQYFGPGTRLLVL.